This TCR beta chain originates from a study of a mutant IDH1 vaccine in newly diagnosed glioma. A word on this clone: Its specificity is not known.

Sequenced by immunoSEQ multiplex PCR; TCRdb stores in-frame clones only, minus some. The data show under 45,000 clones, roughly 79% seen once. Time point here: week 5, during vaccination. Every single dose of the vaccine, 300 ug of mutant IDH1 20-mer peptide, came with topical imiquimod. The origin of this receptor is a man aged 45 to 65 with glioma. Sequenced here: PBMCs, sampled from a glioma patient whose treatment included an IDH1 peptide vaccine.

Here the CDR3 DNA reads TGCAGCGTGCGCCCCGGGACAGGGAACGTTGGCTACACCTTC. Protein: CSVRPGTGNVGYTF. The chain recombines TRBV29-1 with TRBJ1-2, with 9 bases that match TRBD1. The CDR3 has 14 residues. CDR1 is SQVTM and CDR2 is ANQGSEA in the germline V gene. The V gene end was trimmed by 6 bases and the J gene end by 7 bases; junction bases not matched to a gene: 12.